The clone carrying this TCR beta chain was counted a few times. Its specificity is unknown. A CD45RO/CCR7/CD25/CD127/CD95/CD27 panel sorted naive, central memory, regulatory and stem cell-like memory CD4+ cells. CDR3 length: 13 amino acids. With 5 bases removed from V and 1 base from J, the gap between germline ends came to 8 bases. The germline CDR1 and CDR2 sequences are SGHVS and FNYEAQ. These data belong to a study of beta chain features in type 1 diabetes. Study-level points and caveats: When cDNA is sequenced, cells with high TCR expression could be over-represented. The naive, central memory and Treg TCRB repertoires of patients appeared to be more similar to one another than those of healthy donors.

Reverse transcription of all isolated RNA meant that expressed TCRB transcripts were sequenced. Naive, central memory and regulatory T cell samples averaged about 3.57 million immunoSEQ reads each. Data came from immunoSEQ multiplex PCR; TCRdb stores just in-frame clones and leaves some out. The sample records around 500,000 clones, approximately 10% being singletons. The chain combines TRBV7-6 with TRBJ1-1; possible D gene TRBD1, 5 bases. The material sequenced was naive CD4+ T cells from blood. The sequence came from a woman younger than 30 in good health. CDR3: CASSADTNTEAFF. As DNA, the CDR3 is TGTGCCAGCAGCGCGGACACGAACACTGAAGCTTTCTTT.